Shown below are 10 T cell receptor beta chains from a single sample sequenced in a study of blood T cells in healthy people across ages. A sample-barcoded 5' primer and a J-beta primer mix were used in a second PCR of about 6 to 12 cycles. From the 5' RACE reads, TCRdb called clonotypes with MiXCR, one entry per CDR3 protein. This table holds approximately 960,000 distinct CDR3 sequences, 29% found once. The same data also contributed to another study, on T cells of mothers and their children.

Sequenced sample: blood. The receptors here all came from a woman aged 40 to 50 in good health.

This clonotype was recorded a few times. One end of the junction fails to match germline, which may point to a read error. The rearrangement uses TRBV6-4 and TRBJ2-2; D unclear. CDR1 is MRHNA, CDR2 SNTAGT, per germline. The CDR3 is made up of 15 amino acids. CDR3 amino acids: CAGSEPVTNTGELFF. The CDR3 DNA reads TGTGCCGGCAGTGAGCCGGTTACGAACACCGGGGAGCTGTTTTTT.

The chain recombines TRBV3-1 with TRBJ2-1; 12 positions match TRBD1. J lost 8 bases, V lost 1 base, and 3 bases had no gene match. Germline CDR1 and CDR2: LGHDT and YNNKEL (reference sequence). The CDR3 is made up of 15 amino acids. The CDR3 nucleotides read TGTGCCAGCAGCCAAGTAGGGACAGGGGGCGATGAGCAGTTCTTC. Amino acids: CASSQVGTGGDEQFF.

The chain uses TRBV29-1 and TRBJ1-2; D gene ambiguous. Trimming removed 6 bases from V and 0 bases from J, with 8 bases in between. The CDR3 loop spans 12 amino acids. Germline V gene lookup returns CDR1 SQVTM and CDR2 ANQGSEA. The CDR3: CSVLGTNYGYTF. The CDR3, as DNA: TGCAGCGTGCTAGGTACTAACTATGGCTACACCTTC. Filled out from reference TRBV29-1 and TRBJ1-2, the complete variable domain reads SAVISQKPSRDICQRGTSLTIQCQVDSQVTMMFWYRQQPGQSLTLIATANQGSEATYESGFVIDKFPISRPNLTFSTLTVSNMSPEDSSIYLCSVLGTNYGYTFGSGTRLTVV.

As to this clonotype: Its ends do not fully match the called genes, so a read error is possible. This chain joins TRBV7-3 and TRBJ2-1, with 8 nucleotides matching TRBD2. The germline CDR1 and CDR2 sequences are SGHTA and FQGTGA. The CDR3 extends over 15 amino acids. The CDR3: CAGSPSVGGADEQFF. DNA for the CDR3: TGTGCCGGCAGCCCAAGTGTCGGGGGGGCCGATGAGCAGTTCTTC.

This clonotype was seen only a few times. This chain connects TRBV6-1 to TRBJ1-1; TRBD1 is a possible D gene (6 bases). This CDR3 contains 13 residues. V lost 5 bases to trimming and J lost 7 bases, with 14 bases between them. Germline assignment: CDR1 MNHNS and CDR2 SASEGT. CDR3 in amino acids: CASSTGMRGEAFF. CDR3 sequence (DNA): TGTGCCAGCAGTACAGGGATGCGGGGTGAAGCTTTCTTT.

This clonotype was detected only a few times. The chain carries TRBV7-9 and TRBJ2-1; weak D call: TRBD2 (6 bases). CDR1 is SEHNR and CDR2 is FQNEAQ in the germline V gene (reference sequence). Trimming removed 11 bases from V and 12 bases from J, with 26 bases in between. This CDR3 is 14 amino acids long. CDR3 nucleotide sequence: TGTGCCGCGGGTATAGCGGAGAGCACAGATACGCAGTTCTTC. Amino acid sequence: CAAGIAESTDTQFF.

This clonotype was seen a few times. The rearrangement uses TRBV7-9 and TRBJ1-4; D is ambiguous. Germline V gene data show CDR1 as SEHNR and CDR2 as FQNEAQ (reference sequence). This CDR3 region has 15 residues. The V end lost 7 bases, the J end lost 4 bases, and 16 bases lay between the germline ends. DNA of the CDR3: TGTGCCAGCATGATGGCCAGGCGCAATAATGAAAAACTGTTTTTT. Translating gives CASMMARRNNEKLFF.

This clonotype was observed a few times. J is TRBJ1-1 and V is TRBV20-1, with 8 bases matching TRBD1. After removal of 0 bases from V and 3 bases from J, the junction contained 3 bases not matched to a gene. This CDR3 is 14 amino acids long. Germline V gives CDR1 DFQATT, CDR2 SNEGSKA (reference sequence). The CDR3, as DNA: TGCAGTGCTAGAGATGGACAGGGTCACACTGAAGCTTTCTTT. Translation: CSARDGQGHTEAFF.

The CDR3 DNA is TGCGCCAGCAGCCTAACCGACAGGGCCCCTGAAGCTTTCTTT. It translates to CASSLTDRAPEAFF. V usage is TRBV5-1 and J usage is TRBJ1-1; TRBD1 matches at 7 bases. Germline V gene data show CDR1 as SGHRS and CDR2 as YFSETQ. V shed 4 bases, J shed 6 bases, and the junction held 9 bases outside the gene matches. This CDR3 region has 14 residues.

In the case of this clonotype: A much larger clonotype is one base distant, so this may be a read error. V is TRBV29-1 and J is TRBJ2-1; no reliable D call. The DNA matches TRBJ2-7 better at its end, which makes the J call doubtful. The CDR3 runs 14 residues. Germline CDR1 and CDR2: SQVTM and ANQGSEA. In nucleotides, the CDR3 is TGCAGCGTTTCTCGGTTTAGCTCCTACAATGAGCAGTACTTC. It translates to CSVSRFSSYNEQYF.